This T cell receptor beta chain appears in the sequencing data of a study of blood T cell repertoires in COVID-19. Study overall: The cDNA or gDNA used as material had been derived from T cells, B-cell-depleted T cells, or PBMCs.

The method was immunoSEQ multiplex PCR; TCRdb's version includes in-frame clones alone and lacks a portion of them. This table has tens of thousands of clones, 82% appearing once. Germline V gives CDR1 SEHNR, CDR2 FQNEAQ (reference sequence). This CDR3 region has 11 residues. V lost 5 bases, J lost 10 bases, and 11 bases lay in between. Sequenced input: peripheral blood. The V and J genes are TRBV7-9 and TRBJ1-2; D perhaps matches TRBD1 (5 bases). This receptor was identified in a woman aged 55-70 years with acute or convalescent COVID-19. The CDR3 DNA reads TGTGCCAGCAGCGGGGGGTTTCTCTACACCTTC. Translated, it gives CASSGGFLYTF.